Presented here are 13 T cell receptor beta chains from one specimen sequenced in a study of shared clonotypes between healthy human individuals. Only in-frame clones appear in the TCRdb table, and some are missing; sequencing was by immunoSEQ multiplex PCR. The repertoire consists of more than 550,000 clones, with 90% occurring once and the leading ten covering 30% to 40%. Sequenced input: memory CD8+ T cells from PBMCs. Subset reported: CD45RO+ cells pooled with CCR7-negative TemRA cells. Source of these receptors: a man younger than 30 in good health. Some clones in this sample may be carry-over from other donors' samples.

This chain uses TRBV9 with TRBJ2-1; 7 nucleotides align to TRBD2. The junction had 7 bases not matched to a gene; V was cut back by 0 bases and J by 4 bases. The CDR3 is 16 residues long. Germline-derived CDR1 and CDR2 are SGDLS and YYNGEE. CDR3 protein: CASSVGGAGKYNEQFF. The CDR3 nucleotides are TGTGCCAGCAGCGTAGGAGGAGCGGGGAAATACAATGAGCAGTTCTTC. Full variable domain (rest looked up from reference TRBV9 and TRBJ2-1): DSGVTQTPKHLITATGQRVTLRCSPRSGDLSVYWYQQSLDQGLQFLIQYYNGEERAKGNILERFSAQQFPDLHSELNLSSLELGDSALYFCASSVGGAGKYNEQFFGPGTRLTVL.

DNA for the CDR3: TGCGCCAGCAGTGAGTCGCCCGGGACTAGCTCCTACGAGCAGTACTTC. This gives the protein CASSESPGTSSYEQYF. V is TRBV10-1 and J is TRBJ2-7, with 8 bases aligning to TRBD2. CDR3 length: 16 amino acids. Germline lookup yields CDR1 WNHNN and CDR2 SYGVQD (reference sequence). The V and J ends lost 0 bases and 0 bases, in that order; junction bases with no gene match: 4.

The genes are TRBV6-1 and TRBJ2-1; 9 nucleotides line up with TRBD2. Germline V CDR1 and CDR2: MNHNS, SASEGT. V shed 6 bases and J 0 bases; nucleotides not matched to a gene: 3. This CDR3 is 15 amino acids long. CDR3: CASSQLAGSYNEQFF. The CDR3, as DNA: TGTGCCAGCAGCCAACTAGCGGGCTCCTACAATGAGCAGTTCTTC.

The chain links TRBV5-4 to TRBJ1-4; no firm D call. Trimming removed 4 bases from V and 2 bases from J, with 15 bases in between. This CDR3 comprises 16 residues. Germline V gene data show CDR1 as SGHNT and CDR2 as YYREEE (reference sequence). The CDR3 is CASSPRPGWTNEKLFF. CDR3 nucleotide sequence: TGTGCCAGCAGCCCCCGCCCGGGATGGACTAATGAAAAACTGTTTTTT.

The CDR3 DNA reads as TGTGCCAGTAGTATTGGTGCGAGGCAGTTGAACACTGAAGCTTTCTTT. This encodes CASSIGARQLNTEAFF. The chain has TRBV19 and TRBJ1-1; unclear D gene. The CDR3 totals 16 residues. V lost 3 bases to trimming and J lost 0 bases, with 14 bases between them. Germline CDR1 LNHDA, CDR2 SQIVND (reference sequence).

CDR3 protein: CATTQGNYGYTF. The CDR3, as DNA: TGTGCCACTACTCAGGGGAACTATGGCTACACCTTC. The rearrangement links TRBV6-5 to TRBJ1-2; tentatively, D is TRBD1 (6 bases). The CDR3 loop spans 12 amino acids. The V end lost 10 bases, the J end lost 2 bases, and 11 bases lay between the germline ends. CDR1 is MNHEY and CDR2 is SVGAGI in the germline V gene.

The V call is TRBV9, the J call TRBJ1-5; D remains unclear. In germline, CDR1 is SGDLS, CDR2 YYNGEE. This CDR3 is 15 amino acids long. Trimming stripped 2 bases from V and 3 bases from J, with 12 bases between. The CDR3 sequence: CASSVDGKNNQPQHF. CDR3 sequence (DNA): TGTGCCAGCAGCGTCGACGGGAAGAACAATCAGCCCCAGCATTTT.

This clone appeared a few times. The CDR3 DNA reads TGTGCCAGCAGCCCCGGGACAGGGGACACTGAAGCTTTCTTT. Translated: CASSPGTGDTEAFF. The chain joins TRBV7-9 to TRBJ1-1; 10 bases align to TRBD1. With 5 bases clipped from V and 3 bases from J, the junction kept 3 bases outside the gene matches. Germline V gene lookup returns CDR1 SEHNR and CDR2 FQNEAQ (reference sequence). The CDR3 is 14 residues long.

This rearrangement joins TRBV27 to TRBJ2-7, with unresolved D. Germline assignment: CDR1 MNHEY and CDR2 SMNVEV (reference sequence). V was cut by 6 bases and J by 4 bases, with 22 bases left in between. The length of the CDR3 is 16 residues. CDR3 sequence (DNA): TGTGCCAGCAGCTTAACCGGGCCCTACCCCGAGTACGAGCAGTACTTC. Translating it yields CASSLTGPYPEYEQYF.

The chain links TRBV19 to TRBJ2-6; 8 bases line up with TRBD1. V gave up 3 bases and J gave up 0 bases; unmatched junction bases: 10. The CDR3 has 19 amino acids. Germline CDR1 LNHDA, CDR2 SQIVND (reference sequence). The CDR3 DNA reads TGTGCCAGTAGTATCCCCGGGGGACAGGCATTCTCTGGGGCCAACGTCCTGACTTTC. It encodes CASSIPGGQAFSGANVLTF.

This sequence joins TRBV29-1 and TRBJ1-3, with unresolved D. Germline V CDR1 and CDR2: SQVTM, ANQGSEA. V was cut by 6 bases and J by 2 bases, with 8 bases left in between. CDR3 length equals 12 residues. The CDR3, as DNA: TGCAGCGTGCGGACCGCTGGAAACACCATATATTTT. This encodes CSVRTAGNTIYF.

V usage is TRBV6-5 and J usage is TRBJ1-1, with 7 positions matching TRBD1. The CDR3 is made up of 15 amino acids. Germline CDR1 and CDR2: MNHEY and SVGAGI. J lost 3 bases, V lost 2 bases, and 6 bases had no gene match. CDR3 residues: CASSYNQGGYTEAFF. CDR3 bases: TGTGCCAGCAGTTACAATCAGGGGGGCTACACTGAAGCTTTCTTT.

Details on this clone: Other DNA variants within this sample encode the same CDR3. V and J are TRBV19 and TRBJ1-1; D unclear. The CDR3 is 13 residues long. CDR1 is LNHDA and CDR2 is SQIVND in the germline V gene (reference sequence). Trimming removed 1 base from V and 4 bases from J, with 7 bases in between. This chain's CDR3 is CASSIGLGTEAFF. The CDR3 DNA reads as TGTGCCAGTAGTATAGGCCTGGGCACTGAAGCTTTCTTT.